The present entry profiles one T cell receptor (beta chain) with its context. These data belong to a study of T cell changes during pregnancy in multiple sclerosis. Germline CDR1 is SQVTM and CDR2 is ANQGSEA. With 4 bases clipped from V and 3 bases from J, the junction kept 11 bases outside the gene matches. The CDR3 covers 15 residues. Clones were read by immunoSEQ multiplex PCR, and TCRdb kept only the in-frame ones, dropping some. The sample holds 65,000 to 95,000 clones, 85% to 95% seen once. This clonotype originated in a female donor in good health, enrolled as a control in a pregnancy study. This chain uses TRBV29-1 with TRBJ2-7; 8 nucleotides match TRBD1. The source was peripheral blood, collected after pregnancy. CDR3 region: CSVGLGQGVLYEQYF. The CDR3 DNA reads TGCAGCGTTGGACTCGGACAGGGAGTTCTCTACGAGCAGTACTTC.